The sample holds a few counts of the clone carrying this T cell receptor beta chain. Antigen specificity is unknown. The CDR3 spans 18 residues. V gave up 2 bases and J gave up 0 bases, with 17 bases separating them. Germline CDR1 LGHNA, CDR2 YNFKEQ. The sample comes from a study of cytomegalovirus exposure and HLA in healthy donors. Study outcomes and limitations: A few of the chains that were CMV-associated were confirmed in vitro to be specific for CMV antigens.

PCR involved 60 Vbeta and 13 Jbeta primers. The method was immunoSEQ multiplex PCR; TCRdb's version includes in-frame clones alone and lacks a portion of them. Here the sample spans 60,000 to 75,000 clones, less than 80% being singletons. Sequenced sample: PBMCs. The chain has TRBV4-2 and TRBJ1-3; D not certain. The TCR sequence derives from a woman between 40 and 55 years old in good health and CMV-seropositive. CDR3 bases: TGTGCCAGCAGCCAAAGGTTTAATTCGAGGAACTCTGGAAACACCATATATTTT. As protein: CASSQRFNSRNSGNTIYF.